The 30 T cell receptor beta chains below were found in one sample sequenced in a study of T cell responses to AZD1222 COVID-19 vaccine (dated by TCRdb to 2020 to 2022). Library construction relied on the immunoSEQ multiplex PCR assay. Imported from immuneACCESS, the table was reduced by TCRdb to in-frame sequences with V and J called. These copies leave out some clones; in studies compared against another copy, an unresolved V gene accounts for under half, and the cause of the remainder is not known. The sample table records about 93,000 clones; 86% of these occur just once. The ten largest make up 5% to 7.5% of the sample. The time point tag for this specimen amounts to: baseline before first vaccination. This material consisted of peripheral blood, taken on day 0 of AZD1222 vaccination. The receptors shown here come from an adult in good health.

The chain combines TRBV5-1 with TRBJ2-2; 7 bases map to TRBD1. The trim removed 4 bases at V and 1 base at J, leaving 7 bases unmatched. CDR3 length: 16 amino acids. CDR1 SGHRS and CDR2 YFSETQ come from the germline V gene. This CDR3 reads CASSPQTGMNTGELFF. The CDR3 nucleotides are TGCGCCAGCAGCCCCCAGACAGGGATGAACACCGGGGAGCTGTTTTTT.

The chain uses TRBV21-1 and TRBJ1-1. TRBV21-1 has pseudogene status. This CDR3 has 16 residues. CDR3 bases: TGTGCCAGCAGCAAAGGGGACGGGCCGGTCGACACTGAAGCTTTCTTT. Translation: CASSKGDGPVDTEAFF.

This clone has only one observation. The gene calls are TRBV7-6 and TRBJ1-2, with D possibly TRBD1 on 5 matching bases. CDR1 and CDR2 (germline): SGHVS, FNYEAQ. The V and J ends lost 0 bases and 6 bases respectively, with 14 bases between them. The CDR3 length is 15 residues. The CDR3 nucleotides are TGTGCCAGCAGCTTAGCCGGGGCGATTGGGGATGGCTACACCTTC. Translated, it gives CASSLAGAIGDGYTF.

The genes are TRBV7-3 and TRBJ2-3; 7 positions match TRBD2. This CDR3 comprises 14 residues. The junction had 4 bases not matched to a gene; V was cut back by 3 bases and J by 4 bases. CDR1 SGHTA and CDR2 FQGTGA come from the germline V gene. CDR3 in DNA: TGTGCCAGCAGCTTCGGGACTAATTCAGATACGCAGTATTTT. It specifies CASSFGTNSDTQYF.

The chain recombines TRBV11-2 with TRBJ2-4; no definite D call. With 3 bases removed from V and 6 bases from J, the gap between germline ends came to 9 bases. Germline CDR1 reads SGHAT; CDR2 reads FQNNGV. The CDR3 length is 13 residues. DNA for the CDR3: TGTGCCAGCAGCTTTTCCAGTAGAAACATTCAGTACTTC. It codes for CASSFSSRNIQYF.

The rearrangement joins TRBV11-2 to TRBJ2-7; TRBD1 matches at 9 bases. This CDR3 region has 14 residues. The V gene's germline CDR1 is SGHAT and CDR2 FQNNGV. V dropped 3 bases and J dropped 4; count of bases not matched to a gene: 4. The CDR3, as DNA: TGTGCCAGCAGCTTTACCGGGACAGGGTACGAGCAGTACTTC. It is translated as CASSFTGTGYEQYF.

The chain uses TRBV7-2 and TRBJ2-5; D ambiguous. The CDR3 consists of 16 residues. V gave up 5 bases and J gave up 2 bases, with 18 bases separating them. The germline gives CDR1 SGHTA, CDR2 FQGNSA. CDR3: CASSPPGRRAQETQYF. In nucleotides, the CDR3 is TGTGCCAGCAGCCCCCCAGGACGGAGAGCGCAAGAGACCCAGTACTTC.

The gene calls are TRBV9 and TRBJ2-1, with 15 bases that match TRBD2. The J segment lost 7 bases and the V segment lost 3 bases, leaving 8 bases of the junction unmatched. The CDR3 contains 17 residues. Germline values: CDR1 SGDLS, CDR2 YYNGEE. CDR3 bases: TGTGCCAGCAGCGATCCACGGGGACTAGCGGGAGGAAATGAGCAGTTCTTC. Translated, it gives CASSDPRGLAGGNEQFF.

The J gene is TRBJ2-1, the V gene TRBV5-5; 8 bases are a match to TRBD1. V shed 4 bases and J 13 bases; nucleotides not matched to a gene: 16. The CDR3 length is 15 residues. Per the germline V gene, CDR1 is SGHKS and CDR2 is YYEKEE (reference sequence). The CDR3 DNA reads as TGTGCCAGCAGCATCGGACAGGGTAGAATCACATCACAGTTCTTC. It encodes CASSIGQGRITSQFF.

The V and J genes are TRBV7-2 and TRBJ1-5; no clear D. V was cut by 5 bases and J by 2 bases, with 16 bases left in between. The CDR3 is 16 amino acids. Germline V gene data show CDR1 as SGHTA and CDR2 as FQGNSA. The CDR3 DNA is TGTGCCAGCAGCCAAACCCACGGGGTTGGCAATCAGCCCCAGCATTTT. It is translated as CASSQTHGVGNQPQHF.

The CDR3 region is CASRTGTTNTGELFF. The CDR3 DNA reads as TGTGCCAGCAGAACCGGGACAACGAACACCGGGGAGCTGTTTTTT. This chain connects TRBV27 to TRBJ2-2, with D possibly being TRBD1 (6 bases). V was cut by 6 bases and J by 0 bases, with 11 bases left in between. This CDR3 has 15 amino acids. The germline CDR1 and CDR2 sequences are MNHEY and SMNVEV (reference sequence).

Concerning this clone itself: The junction does not match germline at one end; this may be a read error. V and J are TRBV5-6 and TRBJ2-3; TRBD2 is a possible D gene (7 bases). The CDR3 spans 16 residues. Germline V gives CDR1 SGHDT, CDR2 YYEEEE. The CDR3 here is CARSWGARGGTDTQYF. In DNA form, the CDR3 reads TGTGCCCGCAGCTGGGGGGCCCGGGGGGGCACAGATACGCAGTATTTT.

The J gene is TRBJ1-2, the V gene TRBV5-6, with 7 bases lining up with TRBD1. Germline V gene data show CDR1 as SGHDT and CDR2 as YYEEEE. Trimming removed 4 bases from V and 4 bases from J; junction bases left unmatched: 7. This CDR3 spans 14 amino acids. The CDR3 nucleotides are TGTGCCAGCAGCCCTTGGACAGGAACCTATGGCTACACCTTC. Translating it yields CASSPWTGTYGYTF.

The V call is TRBV19, the J call TRBJ1-1, with D possibly matching TRBD1 (6 bases). CDR3 length: 15 residues. Trimming cost V 4 bases and J 3 bases, with 15 bases left between them. Germline loops: CDR1 LNHDA, CDR2 SQIVND (reference sequence). CDR3 sequence (DNA): TGTGCCAGTAGTACACAGGGTCTCCGGGACACTGAAGCTTTCTTT. This gives the protein CASSTQGLRDTEAFF.

This rearrangement joins TRBV12-3 or TRBV12-4 to TRBJ1-1; no clear D gene. The length of the CDR3 is 12 residues. Trimming took off 5 bases at V and 0 bases at J, with 4 bases between the two ends. CDR3 nucleotides: TGTGCCAGCAGTAGGGTGAACACTGAAGCTTTCTTT. Protein product: CASSRVNTEAFF.

This chain joins TRBV4-2 and TRBJ1-1; D perhaps matches TRBD1 (5 bases). Deletions cut 1 base from V and 0 bases from J, with 6 bases between. Germline V lookup: CDR1 LGHNA, CDR2 YNFKEQ. CDR3 length: 14 amino acids. The CDR3 bases are TGTGCCAGCAGCCAAGCAGGGATGAACACTGAAGCTTTCTTT. It translates to CASSQAGMNTEAFF.

The V call is TRBV11-3, the J call TRBJ2-7; tentative D call: TRBD2 (6 bases). The CDR3 consists of 14 residues. Germline V gives CDR1 SGHNT, CDR2 YENEEA. The germline V and J ends were trimmed by 5 bases and 3 bases, with 14 bases remaining between them. In nucleotides, the CDR3 is TGTGCCAGCAGCGGAACCCTCGGGGGCTACGAGCAGTACTTC. Protein sequence: CASSGTLGGYEQYF.

The rearrangement links TRBV6-5 to TRBJ2-3, with 7 bases fitting TRBD2. Per germline, CDR1 MNHEY and CDR2 SVGAGI. CDR3 length: 13 amino acids. The J segment lost 3 bases and the V segment lost 10 bases, leaving 7 bases of the junction unmatched. The CDR3 region has the DNA TGTGCCACCAGACTAGCTGGAACAGATACGCAGTATTTT. This sequence encodes CATRLAGTDTQYF.

The chain uses TRBV2 and TRBJ1-1; D might be TRBD1 (6 bases). V lost 6 bases to trimming and J lost 1 base, with 12 bases between them. The CDR3 runs 14 residues. Germline lookup yields CDR1 SNHLY and CDR2 FYNNEI. CDR3 in amino acids: CASSEGHTNTEAFF. The CDR3 region has the DNA TGTGCCAGCAGCGAGGGACACACGAACACTGAAGCTTTCTTT. The full variable domain, its missing parts supplied by reference TRBV2 and TRBJ1-1, is EPEVTQTPSHQVTQMGQEVILRCVPISNHLYFYWYRQILGQKVEFLVSFYNNEISEKSEIFDDQFSVERPDGSNFTLKIRSTKLEDSAMYFCASSEGHTNTEAFFGQGTRLTVV.

This chain links TRBV30 with TRBJ1-1; 8 nucleotides match TRBD1. CDR3 length: 12 residues. Germline V gene lookup returns CDR1 GTSNPN and CDR2 SVGIG (reference sequence). Unmatched junction bases numbered 6, after V lost 5 bases and J lost 7 bases. CDR3 sequence reads: CAWDRGEGEAFF. The CDR3 region has the DNA TGTGCCTGGGACAGGGGAGAGGGTGAAGCTTTCTTT.

V is TRBV30 and J is TRBJ2-5, with D maybe TRBD2 (6 bases). The length of the CDR3 is 13 residues. V was trimmed by 1 base and J by 5 bases, leaving 11 bases between them. The germline CDR1 and CDR2 sequences are GTSNPN and SVGIG (reference sequence). CDR3 region: CAWSDGGRETQYF. Here the CDR3 DNA reads TGTGCCTGGAGTGACGGAGGGCGCGAGACCCAGTACTTC.

The chain is built from TRBV4-1 and TRBJ1-1; maybe TRBD1 (6 bases). The V end was cut by 4 bases, the J end by 9 bases, with 18 bases between. The V gene's germline CDR1 is MGHRA and CDR2 YSYEKL. The CDR3 covers 14 residues. This chain's CDR3 is CASSRHRETPKAFF. The DNA of the CDR3 is TGCGCCAGCAGCCGGCACAGGGAAACCCCGAAAGCTTTCTTT.

The J gene is TRBJ1-4, the V gene TRBV2; no definite D call. The CDR3 is 14 amino acids. Trimming stripped 2 bases from V and 5 bases from J, with 9 bases between. CDR1 and CDR2 from the germline V gene are SNHLY and FYNNEI. This CDR3 is CASSENSQNEKLFF. Here the CDR3 DNA reads TGTGCCAGCAGTGAAAACAGCCAGAATGAAAAACTGTTTTTT.

J is TRBJ2-7 and V is TRBV4-2; 9 bases are shared with TRBD1. CDR1 is LGHNA, CDR2 YNFKEQ, per germline. J lost 2 bases, V lost 1 base, and 3 bases had no gene match. There are 15 residues in the CDR3. The CDR3 sequence: CASSQGGQGPYEQYF. CDR3 sequence (DNA): TGTGCCAGCAGCCAAGGGGGACAGGGCCCCTACGAGCAGTACTTC.

This clone has just a few counts. This chain uses TRBV10-3 with TRBJ1-1; 7 nucleotides match TRBD1. The ends lost 10 bases at V and 0 bases at J; junction bases unmatched: 8. This CDR3 has 14 amino acids. Germline CDR1 ENHRY, CDR2 SYGVKD. In DNA form, the CDR3 reads TGTGCCACCGGGGACAGACAGATGAACACTGAAGCTTTCTTT. Amino acids: CATGDRQMNTEAFF.

V usage is TRBV7-3 and J usage is TRBJ2-2; 8 bases match TRBD2. V lost 5 bases, J lost 3 bases, and 11 bases stayed unmatched. CDR3 length: 17 residues. Per the germline V gene, CDR1 is SGHTA and CDR2 is FQGTGA. Here the CDR3 reads CASSRSRASGHTGELFF. CDR3 nucleotide sequence: TGTGCCAGCAGCCGTTCGAGGGCTAGCGGGCACACCGGGGAGCTGTTTTTT. The full variable domain, with the rest looked up from reference TRBV7-3 and TRBJ2-2, is GAGVSQTPSNKVTEKGKYVELRCDPISGHTALYWYRQSLGQGPEFLIYFQGTGAADDSGLPNDRFFAVRPEGSVSTLKIQRTERGDSAVYLCASSRSRASGHTGELFFGEGSRLTVL.

This chain joins TRBV6-2 or TRBV6-3 and TRBJ2-2; weak D call: TRBD1 (7 bases). V lost 3 bases and J lost 3, with 11 bases in between. The CDR3 consists of 15 residues. Germline CDR1 is MNHEY and CDR2 is SVGEGT. For the CDR3, the DNA is TGTGCCAGCAGTTATGGAGGGGGCGACACCGGGGAGCTGTTTTTT. Protein sequence: CASSYGGGDTGELFF.

The J gene is TRBJ1-3, the V gene TRBV5-4, with no clear D. V lost 0 bases to trimming and J lost 0 bases, with 13 bases between them. CDR1 is SGHNT, CDR2 YYREEE, per germline (reference sequence). CDR3 length equals 17 residues. The CDR3 spells CASSLGVVQSSGNTIYF. The CDR3 DNA sequence: TGTGCCAGCAGCTTGGGCGTGGTTCAGAGCTCTGGAAACACCATATATTTT.

The rearrangement uses TRBV19 and TRBJ1-2; D might be TRBD1 (6 bases). Germline V CDR1 and CDR2: LNHDA, SQIVND (reference sequence). The CDR3 is made up of 15 amino acids. The ends were cut back, 3 bases at V and 1 base at J, with 12 bases in the middle. Here the CDR3 reads CASSILAGVNYGYTF. For the CDR3, the DNA is TGTGCCAGTAGTATCTTGGCAGGGGTTAACTATGGCTACACCTTC. Variable domain in full (rest from reference TRBV19 and TRBJ1-2): DGGITQSPKYLFRKEGQNVTLSCEQNLNHDAMYWYRQDPGQGLRLIYYSQIVNDFQKGDIAEGYSVSREKKESFPLTVTSAQKNPTAFYLCASSILAGVNYGYTFGSGTRLTVV.

The J gene is TRBJ2-3, the V gene TRBV7-9; D perhaps matches TRBD1 (6 bases). Looked up from germline, CDR1 is SEHNR and CDR2 is FQNEAQ (reference sequence). This CDR3 has 15 amino acids. V dropped 2 bases and J dropped 2 bases, with 11 bases sitting between them. The CDR3 DNA follows: TGTGCCAGCAGCTTATTGTCAGGGGACACAGATACGCAGTATTTT. Protein sequence: CASSLLSGDTDTQYF.